This entry concerns a single T cell receptor (beta chain). Authors' methods: Amplification from reference gene primers served as the basis for estimated nucleated cell counts. TCRdb's table, derived via immunoSEQ multiplex PCR, lists solely in-frame clones and lacks some. Clone size and the V and J calls come from that table; the DNA yielded D and trimming. Here the sample spans about 28,000 clones, around 90% being singletons. These data belong to a study of blood T cell repertoires in COVID-19. CDR3 length equals 15 residues. V gave up 5 bases and J gave up 2 bases; unmatched junction bases: 3. In germline, CDR1 is SNHLY, CDR2 FYNNEI.

Sequencing input: peripheral blood. This receptor was identified in a man in his 60s with active COVID-19. This sequence joins TRBV2 and TRBJ2-6, with 7 bases that match TRBD1. The CDR3 sequence is CASSYDRAGANVLTF. Here the CDR3 DNA reads TGTGCCAGCAGTTACGACAGGGCTGGGGCCAACGTCCTGACTTTC.